This entry describes one T cell receptor beta chain. The data were produced by immunoSEQ multiplex PCR, yet TCRdb's version contains in-frame clones alone and is incomplete. The repertoire consists of some 270,000 clones, with 75% to 90% occurring once and the leading ten covering about 4.6%. The entry originates in a study of blood T cell repertoires in COVID-19. Study summary: PBMCs, B-cell-depleted T cells, or T cells provided the cDNA or gDNA that made up the material.

Looked up from germline, CDR1 is SGHVS and CDR2 is FNYEAQ. CDR3 length: 16 amino acids. V lost 6 bases to trimming and J lost 9 bases; unmatched junction nucleotides: 14. Sample: peripheral blood. This chain connects TRBV7-6 to TRBJ2-1; 10 bases align to TRBD2. The sequence was collected from a woman between 35 and 50 years old who had recovered from COVID-19. The CDR3 nucleotides read TGTGCCAGCAGTAGACTAGCGGGTGCCGGGGCGTCTGAGCAGTTCTTC. This codes for CASSRLAGAGASEQFF. The full variable domain, in which reference TRBV7-6 and TRBJ2-1 provide the parts outside the CDR3, is GAGVSQSPRYKVTKRGQDVALRCDPISGHVSLYWYRQALGQGPEFLTYFNYEAQQDKSGLPNDRFSAERPEGSISTLTIQRTEQRDSAMYRCASSRLAGAGASEQFFGPGTRLTVL.